This record looks at one TCR beta chain sequence and its context. Reanalyzing the 5' RACE reads, TCRdb keeps one entry per CDR3 protein, without DNA. The data include over 250,000 distinct CDR3 sequences; the top ten clones carry around 3.9%. This record belongs to a study of T cells expressing NK-cell markers. Germline V CDR1 and CDR2: SGHTA, FQGNSA. This CDR3 spans 12 amino acids. The chain couples TRBV7-2 to TRBJ2-1. The clonotype originates from a woman aged 18 to 75 in good health. Sequenced input: blood T cells: a sorted CD56 or NKG2C T cell subset, CD4+ or CD8+ T cells, or bulk PBMC T cells (not recorded which). CDR3: CASSLDWNEQFF.